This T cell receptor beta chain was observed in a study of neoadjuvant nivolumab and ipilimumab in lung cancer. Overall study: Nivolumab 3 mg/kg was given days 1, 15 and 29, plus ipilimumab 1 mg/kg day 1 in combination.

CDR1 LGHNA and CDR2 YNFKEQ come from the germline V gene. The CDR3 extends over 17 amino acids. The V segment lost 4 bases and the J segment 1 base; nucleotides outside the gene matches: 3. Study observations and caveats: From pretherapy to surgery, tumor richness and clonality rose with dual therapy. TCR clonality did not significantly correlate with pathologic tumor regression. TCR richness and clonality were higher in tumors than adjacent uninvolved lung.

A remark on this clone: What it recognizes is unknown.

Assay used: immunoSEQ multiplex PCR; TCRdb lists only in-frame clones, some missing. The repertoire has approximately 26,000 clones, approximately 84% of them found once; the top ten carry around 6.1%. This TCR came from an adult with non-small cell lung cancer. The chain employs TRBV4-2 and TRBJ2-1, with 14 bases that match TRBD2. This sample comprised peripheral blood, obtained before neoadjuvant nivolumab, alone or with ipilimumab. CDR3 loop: CASSPRLAGGSYNEQFF. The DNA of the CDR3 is TGTGCCAGCAGCCCACGACTAGCGGGGGGGTCCTACAATGAGCAGTTCTTC.